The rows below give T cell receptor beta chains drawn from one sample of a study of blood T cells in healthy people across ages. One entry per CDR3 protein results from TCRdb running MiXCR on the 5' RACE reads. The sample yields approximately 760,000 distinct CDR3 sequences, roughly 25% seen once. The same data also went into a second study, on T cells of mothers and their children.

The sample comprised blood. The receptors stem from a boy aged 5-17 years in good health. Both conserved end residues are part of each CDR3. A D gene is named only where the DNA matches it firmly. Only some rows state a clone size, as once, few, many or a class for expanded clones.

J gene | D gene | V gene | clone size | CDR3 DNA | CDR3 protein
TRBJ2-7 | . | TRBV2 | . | TGTGCCAGCAGTGCTGAGGGGGGCGTCTCCGAGCAGTACTTC | CASSAEGGVSEQYF
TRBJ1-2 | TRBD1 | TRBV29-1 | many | TGCAGCCTTTGGGACAGCATTGCTGGCTACACCTTC | CSLWDSIAGYTF
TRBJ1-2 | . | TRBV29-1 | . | TGCAGCGTTGCAGTGGAGAGGGCGCGGGGCTACACCTTC | CSVAVERARGYTF
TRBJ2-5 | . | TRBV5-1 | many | TGTGCCAGCAGCTTATCCGGGAAAGAGACCCAGTACTTC | CASSLSGKETQYF
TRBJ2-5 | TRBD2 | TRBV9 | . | TGTGCCAGCAGCGTATCTGCTAGCGGTCAAGAGACCCAGTACTTC | CASSVSASGQETQYF
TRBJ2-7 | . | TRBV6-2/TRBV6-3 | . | TGTGCCATCCATCGGACGAAAGGAACCCACGAGCAGTACTTC | CAIHRTKGTHEQYF
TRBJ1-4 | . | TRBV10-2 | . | TGCGCCAGCAATCGGCAGGGTGGGGAAAAACTGTTTTTT | CASNRQGGEKLFF
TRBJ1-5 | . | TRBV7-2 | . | TGTGCCAGCAGCGCTGGATGGGGGGGGGTCCAATATCAGCCCCAGCATTTT | CASSAGWGGVQYQPQHF
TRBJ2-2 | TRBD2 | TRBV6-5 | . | TGTGCCAGCAGAGTCGGGAGGTCCACCGGGGAGCTGTTTTTT | CASRVGRSTGELFF
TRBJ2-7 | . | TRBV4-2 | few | TGTGCCAGCAGCCAAGAAATAGGAGTTTCCTACGAGCAGTACTTC | CASSQEIGVSYEQYF
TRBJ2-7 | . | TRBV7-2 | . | TGTGCCAGCAGCTTAGATCCGGGAACCTACGAGCAGTACTTC | CASSLDPGTYEQYF
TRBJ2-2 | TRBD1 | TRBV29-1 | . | TGCAGCGTCGAGAGCTCACAGGGGACCGCGAACACCGGGGAGCTGTTTTTT | CSVESSQGTANTGELFF
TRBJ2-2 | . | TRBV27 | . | TGTGCCAGCAGTTTAAACACAGGGACCGGGGAGCTGTTTTTT | CASSLNTGTGELFF
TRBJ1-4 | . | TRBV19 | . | TGTGCCAGTAGTATCAGGCAGAAACTAACTCAAACTAATGAAAAACTGTTTTTT | CASSIRQKLTQTNEKLFF
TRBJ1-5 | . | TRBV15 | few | TGTGCCACCAGCAGAGGAAGACAGGCTAATCAGCCCCAGCATTTT | CATSRGRQANQPQHF
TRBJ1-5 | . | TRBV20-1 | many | TGCAGTGCCAACCCAATGGGAGGGTTCGATCAGCCCCAGCATTTT | CSANPMGGFDQPQHF
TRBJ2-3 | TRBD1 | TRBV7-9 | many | TGTGCCAGCAGCTACAGGGGCGATACGCAGTATTTT | CASSYRGDTQYF
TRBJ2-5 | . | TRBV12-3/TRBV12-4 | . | TGTGCCAGCAGTTCCGCCCCAGTGGGGACCCAGTACTTC | CASSSAPVGTQYF
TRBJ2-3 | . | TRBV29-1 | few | TGCAGCGTCCGAAGGACAGACTTCACAGATACGCAGTATTTT | CSVRRTDFTDTQYF
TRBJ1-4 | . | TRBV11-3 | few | TGTGCCAGCAGCCCCAGAATAGACGTAAATGAAAAACTGTTTTTT | CASSPRIDVNEKLFF
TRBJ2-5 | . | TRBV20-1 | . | TGCAGTGCTCCCCTAACGGGTGAAGAGACCCAGTACTTC | CSAPLTGEETQYF
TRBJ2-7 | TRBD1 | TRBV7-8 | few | TGTGCCAGCTCTCGGACAGGGGGCTCCTACGAGCAGTACTTC | CASSRTGGSYEQYF
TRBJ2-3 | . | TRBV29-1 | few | TGCAGCGTTGAAATCTTTAGCACAGATACGCAGTATTTT | CSVEIFSTDTQYF
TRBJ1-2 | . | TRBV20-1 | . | TGCAGTGCTAGAGCGCCCCCGGGACCCCGAGGGTCCCTCTATGGCTACACCTTC | CSARAPPGPRGSLYGYTF
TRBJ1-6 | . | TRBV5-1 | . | TGCGCCAGCAGCACCCGACAGGAAAGGAGTTCACCCCTCCACTTT | CASSTRQERSSPLHF
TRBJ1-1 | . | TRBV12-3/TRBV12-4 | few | TGTGCCAGCAGTTCCAGTGGAGGCACTGAAGCTTTCTTT | CASSSSGGTEAFF
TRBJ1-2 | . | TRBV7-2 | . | TGTGCCAGCAGCTTAGGGGGTAAACAGGAGAAGGTCTATGGCTACACCTTC | CASSLGGKQEKVYGYTF
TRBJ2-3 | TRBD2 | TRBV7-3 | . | TGTGCCAGCAGCTTAAGGCCTAGCGGGAACACAGATACGCAGTATTTT | CASSLRPSGNTDTQYF
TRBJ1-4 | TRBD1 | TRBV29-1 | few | TGCAGCGCTATTGGGACAGGGGGCCAGGAAAAACTGTTTTTT | CSAIGTGGQEKLFF
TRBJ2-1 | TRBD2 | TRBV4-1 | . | TGCGCCAGCAGCCATAGCGGGAGTGGGAATTACAATGAGCAGTTCTTC | CASSHSGSGNYNEQFF
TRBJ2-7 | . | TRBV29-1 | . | TGCAGCGTTCGGACCCTAAATCGGGAGATCGGATTCTACGAGCAGTACTTC | CSVRTLNREIGFYEQYF
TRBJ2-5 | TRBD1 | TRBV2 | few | TGTGCCAGCAGTGAAAGGGGGCTTTCAGAGACCCAGTACTTC | CASSERGLSETQYF
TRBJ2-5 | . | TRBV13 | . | TGTGCCAGCAGCTTCGGTCGTATGAGGGGGGAGACCCAGTACTTC | CASSFGRMRGETQYF
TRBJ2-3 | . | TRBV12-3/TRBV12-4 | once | TGTGCCAGCAGCCATTGGAGAGGGCGGGTCCCGACGCAGTATTTT | CASSHWRGRVPTQYF
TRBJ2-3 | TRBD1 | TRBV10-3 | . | TGTGCCATCAGTTCGGGACAGGGGAAGAGCACAGATACGCAGTATTTT | CAISSGQGKSTDTQYF
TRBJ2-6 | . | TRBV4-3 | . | TGCGCCAGCAGCCAAGATTCGGGGGCTGGGGCCAACGTCCTGACTTTC | CASSQDSGAGANVLTF
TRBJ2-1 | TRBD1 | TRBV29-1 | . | TGCAGCGTTGGCGGGGGACAGGGTAAGGACTACAATGAGCAGTTCTTC | CSVGGGQGKDYNEQFF
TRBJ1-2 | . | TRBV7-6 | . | TGTGCCAGCACAATCCCGGGACGGGGATACTATGGCTACACCTTC | CASTIPGRGYYGYTF
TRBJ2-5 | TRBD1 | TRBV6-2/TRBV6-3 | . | TGTGCCAGCGAGAGGACAGGGGGGGAGCAGTACTTC | CASERTGGEQYF
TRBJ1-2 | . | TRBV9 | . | TGTGCCAGCAGCGTAGACCGGAATGATGGCTACACCTTC | CASSVDRNDGYTF
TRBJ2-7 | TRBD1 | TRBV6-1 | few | TGTGCCAGCAGTGAATTTGGGACAGGGGGATCCTACGAGCAGTACTTC | CASSEFGTGGSYEQYF
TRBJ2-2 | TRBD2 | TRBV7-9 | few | TGTGCCAGCAGCCCCACGGACAGGGGACTAGCGGGATCTCCCGGGGAGCTGTTTTTT | CASSPTDRGLAGSPGELFF
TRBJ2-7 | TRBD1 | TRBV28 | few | TGTGCCAGCAGACCAGGGGGTAGCAGGTCCGAGCAGTACTTC | CASRPGGSRSEQYF
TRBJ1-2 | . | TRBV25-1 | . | TGTGCCAGCATCCCCTCCGAGGGTTTCCTGCGCTACACCTTC | CASIPSEGFLRYTF
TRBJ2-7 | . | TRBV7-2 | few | TGTGCCAGCAGCTTATCAGGGGACGGATACGAGCAGTACTTC | CASSLSGDGYEQYF
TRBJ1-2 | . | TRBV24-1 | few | TGTGCCACCAGTGATTTGATAGATGGCTACACCTTC | CATSDLIDGYTF
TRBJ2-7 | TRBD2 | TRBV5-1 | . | TGCGCCAGCAGCCCCCTCGGACTAGCTGATAATCACGAGCAGTACTTC | CASSPLGLADNHEQYF
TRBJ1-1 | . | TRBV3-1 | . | TGTGCCAGCAGCCAGTTTTCGGTGAACACTGAAGCTTTCTTT | CASSQFSVNTEAFF